This T cell receptor beta chain was obtained from a study of T cell responses to AZD1222 COVID-19 vaccine. Produced via immunoSEQ multiplex PCR; TCRdb's table is partial and in-frame only. The table lists 140,000 to 150,000 clones, approximately 93% of them singletons, with around 12% in the top ten. This CDR3 has 20 residues. The V gene's germline CDR1 is LNHDA and CDR2 SQIVND (reference sequence). Trimming pared 5 bases from V and 8 bases from J, leaving 34 bases between. The chain combines TRBV19 with TRBJ2-1, with D possibly TRBD1 on 7 matching bases. Sequencing was performed on peripheral blood, taken after recovery from COVID-19. This TCR was sampled from an adult who had recovered from COVID-19. CDR3 region: CASSPGGGGSSSGSFYEQFF. In nucleotides, the CDR3 is TGTGCCAGTAGTCCCGGAGGGGGCGGGTCCTCTAGTGGATCCTTTTATGAGCAGTTCTTC.